These 21 T cell receptor beta chains were all obtained from the same sample, sequenced in a study of T cell responses to AZD1222 COVID-19 vaccine. Assay: immunoSEQ multiplex PCR; the TCRdb copy retains only in-frame clones and omits some. The sample gives around 100,000 clones, 93% of which show up once; about 5% is in the top ten. Sample: peripheral blood, taken on day 0 of AZD1222 vaccination. Receptor source: an adult in good health.

The sample holds one count of this clone. This rearrangement joins TRBV11-2 to TRBJ2-5; 8 bases align to TRBD2. The CDR3 contains 18 residues. The ends lost 4 bases at V and 1 base at J; junction bases unmatched: 14. Germline values: CDR1 SGHAT, CDR2 FQNNGV. The CDR3 here is CASSSPSGDSGIQETQYF. The CDR3 DNA is TGTGCCAGCAGCTCACCGTCGGGTGATAGCGGGATCCAAGAGACCCAGTACTTC.

V usage is TRBV4-2 and J usage is TRBJ1-4; D gene uncertain. The CDR3 runs 12 residues. The V and J ends lost 4 bases and 10 bases respectively, with 10 bases between them. Looked up from germline, CDR1 is LGHNA and CDR2 is YNFKEQ. Written as DNA, the CDR3 is TGTGCCAGCAGCCTTCTCGGTGGAAAACTGTTTTTT. It translates to CASSLLGGKLFF.

V gene TRBV6-2 or TRBV6-3 combines with J gene TRBJ2-1; 8 bases agree with TRBD2. CDR3 length equals 12 residues. The trim removed 5 bases at V and 9 bases at J, leaving 3 bases unmatched. CDR1 is MNHEY and CDR2 is SVGEGT in the germline V gene. CDR3 bases: TGTGCCAGCAGTGGACTAGCTGTTGAGCAGTTCTTC. Translation gives CASSGLAVEQFF.

The rearrangement uses TRBV20-1 and TRBJ1-6; 7 bases align to TRBD1. The CDR3 sequence is 15 residues long. CDR1 and CDR2 (germline): DFQATT, SNEGSKA (reference sequence). Germline trimming cut 3 bases from V and 3 bases from J; bases unmatched to any gene: 5. The CDR3 DNA follows: TGCAGTGCTAGTTCCACAGGGGACTATAATTCACCCCTCCACTTT. It specifies CSASSTGDYNSPLHF.

On this clone: Other DNA variants within this sample encode the same CDR3. The V gene is TRBV19, the J gene TRBJ2-1; D is ambiguous. The length of the CDR3 is 13 residues. The germline V and J ends were trimmed by 1 base and 6 bases, with 7 bases remaining between them. From germline, CDR1 is LNHDA and CDR2 SQIVND (reference sequence). CDR3 sequence (DNA): TGTGCCAGTAGTATAGCCTGGGGCAATGAGCAGTTCTTC. It codes for CASSIAWGNEQFF. Based on the CDR3 plus reference TRBV19 and TRBJ2-1, the full variable domain is DGGITQSPKYLFRKEGQNVTLSCEQNLNHDAMYWYRQDPGQGLRLIYYSQIVNDFQKGDIAEGYSVSREKKESFPLTVTSAQKNPTAFYLCASSIAWGNEQFFGPGTRLTVL.

The CDR3 loop reads CASSLDRVETGELFF. As DNA, the CDR3 is TGTGCCAGCAGCTTGGACAGGGTGGAAACCGGGGAGCTGTTTTTT. The chain joins TRBV5-4 to TRBJ2-2; perhaps TRBD1 as D (6 bases). V was pared by 0 bases and J by 5 bases, with 11 bases between. Germline CDR1 SGHNT, CDR2 YYREEE (reference sequence). CDR3 length equals 15 residues.

This CDR3 is CASSALQGRPYGYTF. The CDR3 DNA is TGTGCCAGCAGCGCCTTACAGGGGCGCCCCTATGGCTACACCTTC. This chain links TRBV9 with TRBJ1-2; 7 bases are a match to TRBD1. The CDR3 is 15 amino acids. The V and J ends lost 3 bases and 4 bases, in that order; junction bases with no gene match: 9. Germline CDR1 and CDR2: SGDLS and YYNGEE.

The chain combines TRBV3-1 (or the pseudogene TRBV3-2) with TRBJ2-3; TRBD2 might be the D (6 bases). The CDR3 is made up of 16 amino acids. Germline CDR1 is LGHDT and CDR2 is YNNKEL (reference sequence). V dropped 1 base and J dropped 3 bases, with 14 bases sitting between them. This CDR3 reads CASSQGPREETDTQYF. CDR3 DNA: TGTGCCAGCAGCCAAGGTCCCAGGGAGGAGACAGATACGCAGTATTTT.

The gene calls are TRBV19 and TRBJ2-7, with TRBD1 matching over 7 bases. Germline V gene sequence: CDR1 LNHDA, CDR2 SQIVND (reference sequence). The CDR3 is 12 residues long. V trimming: 10 bases; J trimming: 2 bases; junction bases outside the gene matches: 5. This chain's CDR3 is CATQGSPYEQYF. The DNA for the CDR3 is TGTGCCACACAGGGGAGCCCCTACGAGCAGTACTTC. Complete variable domain (other parts from reference TRBV19 and TRBJ2-7): DGGITQSPKYLFRKEGQNVTLSCEQNLNHDAMYWYRQDPGQGLRLIYYSQIVNDFQKGDIAEGYSVSREKKESFPLTVTSAQKNPTAFYLCATQGSPYEQYFGPGTRLTVT.

This clone was detected a few times. The chain links TRBV10-3 to TRBJ1-1; a weak D match, TRBD1 (6 bases). CDR3 length: 13 amino acids. Trimming left V 5 bases short and J 0 bases short, with 7 bases between. Germline CDR1 and CDR2: ENHRY and SYGVKD. This CDR3 is CAISQGLNTEAFF. The DNA of the CDR3 is TGTGCCATCAGTCAGGGGCTGAACACTGAAGCTTTCTTT.

This chain connects TRBV4-2 to TRBJ2-7; TRBD2 might be the D (6 bases). The CDR3 is 13 amino acids. Germline CDR1 reads LGHNA; CDR2 reads YNFKEQ. Trimming left V 4 bases short and J 6 bases short, with 13 bases between. Here the CDR3 DNA reads TGTGCCAGCAGCCTGCCCGGGAGCTCCGAGCAGTACTTC. This translates into CASSLPGSSEQYF.

The chain is built from TRBV30 and TRBJ1-4; the D is unclear. The CDR3 loop spans 13 amino acids. Germline lookup yields CDR1 GTSNPN and CDR2 SVGIG (reference sequence). CDR3 DNA: TGTGCTCCCGAGATGGTCCCTAATGAAAAACTGTTTTTT. Its translation is CAPEMVPNEKLFF.

The chain is built from TRBV2 and TRBJ1-2; TRBD1 agrees at 8 bases. The germline V gene has CDR1 SNHLY and CDR2 FYNNEI. This CDR3 comprises 13 residues. With 7 bases clipped from V and 2 bases from J, the junction kept 3 bases outside the gene matches. For the CDR3, the DNA is TGTGCCAGCAAGACAGGGGCCAACTATGGCTACACCTTC. Translating gives CASKTGANYGYTF.

The CDR3 DNA reads TGTGCCAGCAACCCGGAACAGTATAGCAATCAGCCCCAGCATTTT. Encoded protein: CASNPEQYSNQPQHF. The J gene is TRBJ1-5, the V gene TRBV2; D not resolved. Trimming shortened V by 7 bases and J by 0 bases, and 13 bases separated the two germline ends. Germline V gives CDR1 SNHLY, CDR2 FYNNEI. The CDR3 runs 15 residues.

V and J are TRBV25-1 and TRBJ1-4; D is ambiguous. Germline V gene data show CDR1 as MGHDK and CDR2 as SYGVNS. V dropped 2 bases and J dropped 8 bases, with 3 bases sitting between them. This CDR3 contains 11 residues. The CDR3: CASSENEKLFF. DNA of the CDR3: TGTGCCAGCAGTGAAAACGAAAAACTGTTTTTT.

The chain is built from TRBV14 and TRBJ1-4; 9 bases are a match to TRBD1. Germline V gene data show CDR1 as SGHDN and CDR2 as FVKESK. V lost 4 bases to trimming and J lost 2 bases; unmatched junction nucleotides: 8. This CDR3 is 17 amino acids long. The CDR3 DNA follows: TGTGCCAGCAGCCTACTGAGGGGACAGGGCACTAATGAAAAACTGTTTTTT. Residues: CASSLLRGQGTNEKLFF. The variable domain in full, completed from reference TRBV14 and TRBJ1-4, reads EAGVTQFPSHSVIEKGQTVTLRCDPISGHDNLYWYRRVMGKEIKFLLHFVKESKQDESGMPNNRFLAERTGGTYSTLKVQPAELEDSGVYFCASSLLRGQGTNEKLFFGSGTQLSVL.

V and J are TRBV19 and TRBJ1-2; D unclear. The CDR3 is made up of 16 amino acids. Germline V gives CDR1 LNHDA, CDR2 SQIVND (reference sequence). Trimming removed 11 bases at V and 3 bases at J, with 25 bases between. The CDR3 reads CAYVRGFVPGHYGYTF. The CDR3 DNA reads as TGTGCCTACGTTCGTGGGTTCGTTCCCGGGCACTATGGCTACACCTTC.

V is TRBV19 and J is TRBJ1-2; 9 positions match TRBD1. From germline, CDR1 is LNHDA and CDR2 SQIVND (reference sequence). V shed 7 bases and J 8 bases; nucleotides not matched to a gene: 14. This CDR3 contains 15 residues. CDR3 sequence reads: CASTSPGTGRLGYTF. CDR3 nucleotide sequence: TGTGCCAGTACAAGTCCCGGGACAGGGCGCTTAGGCTACACCTTC. Supplemented by reference TRBV19 and TRBJ1-2, the full variable domain reads DGGITQSPKYLFRKEGQNVTLSCEQNLNHDAMYWYRQDPGQGLRLIYYSQIVNDFQKGDIAEGYSVSREKKESFPLTVTSAQKNPTAFYLCASTSPGTGRLGYTFGSGTRLTVV.

The chain combines TRBV7-3 with TRBJ1-1; TRBD1 is a possible D gene (5 bases). The CDR3 is made up of 15 amino acids. The ends were cut back, 5 bases at V and 0 bases at J, with 13 bases in the middle. Germline-derived CDR1 and CDR2 are SGHTA and FQGTGA. This CDR3 is CASSPDGGLNTEAFF. The CDR3, as DNA: TGTGCCAGCAGCCCCGACGGGGGACTGAACACTGAAGCTTTCTTT.

The chain uses TRBV20-1 and TRBJ2-5; 10 positions agree with TRBD2. The CDR3 contains 17 residues. The junction had 15 bases not matched to a gene; V was cut back by 3 bases and J by 5 bases. The germline CDR1 and CDR2 sequences are DFQATT and SNEGSKA (reference sequence). The CDR3 spells CSASRDSGRALVETQYF. Here the CDR3 DNA reads TGCAGTGCTAGTCGTGACAGCGGGAGGGCCTTAGTGGAGACCCAGTACTTC.

The rearrangement uses TRBV27 and TRBJ2-7, with TRBD2 as a possible D gene (5 bases). Trimming stripped 2 bases from V and 6 bases from J, with 14 bases between. Germline-derived CDR1 and CDR2 are MNHEY and SMNVEV (reference sequence). The CDR3 has 14 amino acids. The chain's CDR3 is CASSLTPLRAEQYF. The CDR3, as DNA: TGTGCCAGCAGTTTAACCCCCCTGAGGGCCGAGCAGTACTTC.